This T cell receptor beta chain was profiled in a study of blood T cells in healthy people across ages. A second PCR of roughly 6 to 12 cycles used a sample-barcoded 5' primer and a J-beta primer mix. TCRdb re-derived calls from the 5' RACE reads in MiXCR, one entry per CDR3 protein. The sample yields about 1 million distinct CDR3 sequences, 45% seen once. Sequencing was done on a sample of blood. The receptor was derived from a woman aged 55-69 years in good health.

The CDR3 DNA is TGTGCCAGCAGCTTAGACAGAGTGTTTTCCCTCTCCTACAATGAGCAGTTCTTC. It specifies CASSLDRVFSLSYNEQFF. V is TRBV7-9 and J is TRBJ2-1; D remains ambiguous. The CDR3 consists of 18 residues. CDR1 is SEHNR, CDR2 FQNEAQ, per germline (reference sequence). V was shortened by 1 base and J by 0 bases, with 16 bases between the two germline ends.